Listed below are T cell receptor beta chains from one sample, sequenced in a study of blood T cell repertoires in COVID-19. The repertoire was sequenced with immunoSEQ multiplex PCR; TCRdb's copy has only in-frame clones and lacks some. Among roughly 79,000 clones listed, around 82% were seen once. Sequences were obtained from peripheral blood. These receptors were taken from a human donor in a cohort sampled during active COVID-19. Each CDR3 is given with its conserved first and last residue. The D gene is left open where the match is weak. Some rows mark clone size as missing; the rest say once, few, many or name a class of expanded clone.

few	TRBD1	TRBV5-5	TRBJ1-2	CASSGGTGKRNYGYTF	TGTGCCAGCAGCGGGGGGACAGGGAAGAGGAACTATGGCTACACCTTC
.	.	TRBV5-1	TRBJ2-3	CASSLGPTIDTQYF	TGCGCCAGCAGCTTGGGCCCGACAATAGATACGCAGTATTTT
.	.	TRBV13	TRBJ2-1	CASSVEVGQHNEQFF	TGTGCCAGCAGCGTGGAGGTGGGCCAGCACAATGAGCAGTTCTTC
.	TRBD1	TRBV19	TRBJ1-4	CASSSLTGYAEKLFF	TGTGCCAGTAGTTCCCTGACAGGGTATGCGGAAAAACTGTTTTTT
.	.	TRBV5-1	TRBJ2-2	CASSYTGTNYTGELFF	TGCGCCAGCAGCTATACAGGGACAAACTACACCGGGGAGCTGTTTTTT
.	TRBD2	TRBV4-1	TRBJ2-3	CASSQFAERGALDTQYF	TGCGCCAGCAGCCAATTTGCAGAGCGGGGGGCCCTGGATACGCAGTATTTT
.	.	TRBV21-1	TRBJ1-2	CASTPGQAPYGYTF	TGTGCCAGCACCCCGGGACAGGCGCCCTATGGCTACACCTTC
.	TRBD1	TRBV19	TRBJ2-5	CASSINRGQETQYF	TGTGCCAGTAGTATTAACAGGGGGCAAGAGACCCAGTACTTC
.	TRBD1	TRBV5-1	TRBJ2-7	CASSTDRAMSYEQYF	TGCGCCAGCAGCACGGACAGGGCGATGTCCTACGAGCAGTACTTC
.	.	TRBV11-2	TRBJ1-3	CASSSGGLSGNTIYF	TGTGCCAGCAGCAGCGGGGGCCTCTCTGGAAACACCATATATTTT
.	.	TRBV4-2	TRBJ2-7	CASTLGTGTTEQYF	TGTGCCAGCACCCTCGGAACAGGTACTACCGAGCAGTACTTC
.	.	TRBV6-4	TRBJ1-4	CASSPGGAGKLFF	TGTGCCAGCAGTCCCGGGGGGGCCGGAAAACTGTTTTTT
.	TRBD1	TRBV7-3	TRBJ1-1	CASSPYARDRAEGEGAFF	TGTGCCAGCAGCCCATATGCCCGGGACAGGGCCGAGGGAGAAGGAGCTTTCTTT
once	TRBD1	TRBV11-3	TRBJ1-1	CASSLGQGNTEAFF	TGTGCCAGCAGCCTCGGACAGGGGAACACTGAAGCTTTCTTT
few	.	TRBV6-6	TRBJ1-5	CASSYSMLQSNQPQHF	TGTGCCAGCAGTTACTCGATGTTACAGAGTAATCAGCCCCAGCATTTT
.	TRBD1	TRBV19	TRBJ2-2	CASSIVAGGTGLETGELFF	TGTGCCAGTAGTATAGTCGCAGGAGGGACAGGTTTGGAGACCGGGGAGCTGTTTTTT
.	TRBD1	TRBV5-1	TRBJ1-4	CASSLGTGDRATNEKLFF	TGCGCCAGCAGCTTGGGGACAGGGGACCGCGCAACTAATGAAAAACTGTTTTTT
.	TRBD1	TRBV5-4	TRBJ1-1	CASSKTGGGETEAFF	TGTGCCAGCAGCAAGACAGGGGGCGGGGAGACTGAAGCTTTCTTT
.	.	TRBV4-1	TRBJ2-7	CASSQDVKGIYEQYF	TGCGCCAGCAGCCAAGATGTGAAGGGGATCTACGAGCAGTACTTC
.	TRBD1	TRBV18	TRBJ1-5	CASSPPGQGNQPQHF	TGTGCCAGCTCACCCCCGGGACAGGGCAATCAGCCCCAGCATTTT
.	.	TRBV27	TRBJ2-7	CASRETWDSAYEQYF	TGTGCCAGCAGGGAAACATGGGACTCTGCTTACGAGCAGTACTTC
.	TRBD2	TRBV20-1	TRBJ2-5	CSASYLPSGGQETQYF	TGCAGTGCTAGTTATCTCCCTAGCGGGGGGCAAGAGACCCAGTACTTC
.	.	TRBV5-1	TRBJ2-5	CASSLVSLAKETQYF	TGCGCCAGCAGCTTGGTTAGCCTAGCGAAAGAGACCCAGTACTTC
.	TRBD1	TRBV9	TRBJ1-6	CASSPGGTVTNSPLHF	TGTGCCAGCAGCCCGGGAGGGACAGTTACTAATTCACCCCTCCACTTT
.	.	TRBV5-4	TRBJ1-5	CASSGDSNQPQHF	TGTGCCAGCAGCGGAGACAGCAATCAGCCCCAGCATTTT
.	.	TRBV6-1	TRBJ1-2	CASSELADLANYGYTF	TGTGCCAGCAGTGAATTGGCGGATCTAGCTAACTATGGCTACACCTTC
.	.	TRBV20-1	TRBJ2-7	CSARILYEQYF	TGCAGTGCCAGAATCCTTTACGAGCAGTACTTC
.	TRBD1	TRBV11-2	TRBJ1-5	CASSRQGFNQPQHF	TGTGCCAGCAGCCGACAGGGGTTCAATCAGCCCCAGCATTTT
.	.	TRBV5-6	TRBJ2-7	CASSSPLTIAYEQYF	TGTGCCAGCAGCTCCCCCCTCACAATCGCCTACGAGCAGTACTTC
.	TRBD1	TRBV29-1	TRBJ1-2	CSVDRTGAYGYTF	TGCAGCGTAGATCGGACAGGAGCCTATGGCTACACCTTC
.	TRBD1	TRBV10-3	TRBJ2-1	CAISEPLTGPSSYNEQFF	TGTGCCATCAGCGAGCCTTTGACAGGGCCCAGCTCCTACAATGAGCAGTTCTTC
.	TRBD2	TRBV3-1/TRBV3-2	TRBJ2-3	CASSQDAGGTDTQYF	TGTGCCAGCAGCCAAGATGCCGGGGGGACAGATACGCAGTATTTT
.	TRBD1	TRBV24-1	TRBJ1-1	CATSDYTGTGGLRLSMNTEAFF	TGTGCCACCAGTGACTATACCGGGACAGGGGGCCTGAGACTATCCATGAACACTGAAGCTTTCTTT
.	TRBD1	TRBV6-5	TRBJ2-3	CASRPGGSTDTQYF	TGTGCCAGCAGGCCAGGGGGTAGCACAGATACGCAGTATTTT
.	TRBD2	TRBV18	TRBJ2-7	CASSPIGGSGGEQYF	TGTGCCAGCTCACCAATAGGGGGGAGCGGGGGCGAGCAGTACTTC
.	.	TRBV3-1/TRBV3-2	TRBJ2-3	CASSQDWGLSTQYF	TGTGCCAGCAGCCAAGATTGGGGGCTTTCCACGCAGTATTTT
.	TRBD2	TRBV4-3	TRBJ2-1	CASSQGSHSGGYNEQFF	TGCGCCAGCAGCCAGGGTAGTCATAGCGGGGGGTACAATGAGCAGTTCTTC
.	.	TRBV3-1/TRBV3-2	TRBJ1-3	CASSRPQGFYSGNTIYF	TGTGCCAGCAGCCGACCTCAGGGTTTCTACTCTGGAAACACCATATATTTT
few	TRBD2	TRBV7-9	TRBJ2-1	CASEPGLAIYNEQFF	TGTGCCAGCGAACCGGGACTAGCCATTTACAATGAGCAGTTCTTC
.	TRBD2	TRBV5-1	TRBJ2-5	CASRGGLYQETQYF	TGCGCCAGCAGGGGGGGACTATACCAAGAGACCCAGTACTTC
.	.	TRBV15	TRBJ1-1	CATSRDRYTEAFF	TGTGCCACCAGCAGAGATCGGTACACTGAAGCTTTCTTT
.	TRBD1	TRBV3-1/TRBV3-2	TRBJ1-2	CASSQDRGKSYYGYTF	TGTGCCAGCAGTCAGGACAGGGGAAAGTCGTACTATGGCTACACCTTC
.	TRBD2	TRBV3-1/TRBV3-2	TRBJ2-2	CASSRLSGGDTGELFF	TGTGCCAGCAGCCGACTTAGCGGGGGGGACACCGGGGAGCTGTTTTTT
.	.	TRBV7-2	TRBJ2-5	CASSLATQETQYF	TGTGCCAGCAGCTTAGCCACACAAGAGACCCAGTACTTC
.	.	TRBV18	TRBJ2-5	CASSRSGRDNQYF	TGTGCCAGCTCACGGAGTGGACGGGACAACCAGTACTTC
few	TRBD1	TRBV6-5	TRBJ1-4	CARTGGYEKLFF	TGTGCCAGAACAGGGGGCTATGAAAAACTGTTTTTT
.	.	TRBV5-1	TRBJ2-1	CASSQGGGSYNEQFF	TGCGCCAGCAGCCAAGGGGGGGGTTCCTACAATGAGCAGTTCTTC
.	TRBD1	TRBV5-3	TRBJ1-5	CARNEGAVQPQHF	TGTGCCAGAAACGAGGGGGCCGTTCAGCCCCAGCATTTT
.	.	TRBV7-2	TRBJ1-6	CASSLAGSPLHF	TGTGCCAGCAGCTTAGCCGGTTCACCCCTCCACTTT
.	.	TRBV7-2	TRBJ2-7	CASSLVHFNEQYF	TGTGCCAGCAGCTTAGTCCATTTCAACGAGCAGTACTTC
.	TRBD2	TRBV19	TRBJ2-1	CASSNSGPFNEQFF	TGTGCCAGTAGTAATAGCGGGCCATTCAATGAGCAGTTCTTC
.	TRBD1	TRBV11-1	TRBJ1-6	CASSLGTGNSPLHF	TGTGCCAGCAGCTTAGGGACAGGGAATTCACCCCTCCACTTT
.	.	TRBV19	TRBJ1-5	CASKTAGGRGGNQPQHF	TGTGCCAGTAAGACGGCGGGAGGCAGAGGAGGCAATCAGCCCCAGCATTTT
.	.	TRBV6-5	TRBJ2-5	CASKITGTQKETQYF	TGTGCCAGCAAGATCACCGGGACTCAAAAAGAGACCCAGTACTTC
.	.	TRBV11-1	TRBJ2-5	CASSLDGGKETQYF	TGTGCCAGCAGCTTAGATGGGGGGAAAGAGACCCAGTACTTC
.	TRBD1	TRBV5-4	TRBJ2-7	CASSPSGQGGEQYF	TGTGCCAGCAGCCCCTCGGGACAGGGCGGCGAGCAGTACTTC
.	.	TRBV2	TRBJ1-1	CASDNWGQSTEAFF	TGTGCCAGCGACAATTGGGGGCAATCGACTGAAGCTTTCTTT
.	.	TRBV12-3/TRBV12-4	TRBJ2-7	CASTLRGGGAQYF	TGTGCCAGCACCCTTAGGGGGGGTGGGGCCCAATACTTC
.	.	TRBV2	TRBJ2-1	CARGQYSYNEQFF	TGTGCCAGAGGACAGTACTCCTACAATGAGCAGTTCTTC
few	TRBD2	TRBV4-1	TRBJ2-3	CASSQPSGTSDRRWADTQYF	TGCGCCAGCAGCCAACCCTCCGGGACTAGCGACCGGAGATGGGCAGATACGCAGTATTTT